The source of this T cell receptor beta chain is a study of tumor and adjacent non-tumor tissue in lung cancer. Study details: The cohort had approximately 13 adenocarcinoma, a couple of squamous cell and 1 small cell patients. On average, productive TCRbeta reads reached about 4.17 million per sample.

No cell sorting was done before RNA was extracted from the tissue. Chemotherapy-naive patients with new lung cancer underwent thoracic surgery in China, August–November 2014. CDR1 and CDR2 (germline): SGHNT, YYREEE (reference sequence). This CDR3 comprises 15 residues. V lost 4 bases to trimming and J lost 5 bases; unmatched junction nucleotides: 9. About this clonotype itself: Its antigen is not known.

A modified ARM-PCR protocol with three rounds of nested PCR amplified TCRbeta. TCRdb ran MiXCR on the multiplex PCR reads and lists one entry per CDR3 protein. The sample includes roughly 150,000 distinct CDR3 sequences, around 67% of them seen just once. Study results and limitations: TCR diversity was significantly greater in tumor than normal lung tissue.

This clonotype originated in a man in his fifties or sixties with small cell lung cancer. The rearrangement links TRBV5-4 to TRBJ2-3, with TRBD2 matching 8 bases. The sequenced material came from lung tumor tissue. The CDR3 loop reads CASSGNSGTGDTQYF. CDR3 nucleotide sequence: TGTGCCAGCAGCGGGAATAGCGGGACGGGAGATACGCAGTATTTT.